These 14 T cell receptor beta chains were sequenced from one sample in a study of human T cells and chemical hapten exposure (dated by TCRdb to about 2021). Libraries came from RACE. Sequencing instrument: NextSeq 500. TCRdb trimmed public reads at Q25 via fastp, called clones via MiXCR and kept in-frame beta chains. Entries are consolidated by CDR3 protein sequence, retaining the most common genes and DNA. The table for this sample lists 50,000 to 70,000 distinct CDR3 sequences; about 5.7% of them were counted only once. 3.4% of the sample lies in the top ten. Per the publication, the time point label means: healthy volunteer bleed at 6 weeks. Total RNA was extracted from unfractionated whole blood collected in Tempus Blood RNA tubes. The sequencing sample was made of whole blood. Every receptor here comes from a female donor in good health. Some clones in this sample may be carry-over from other donors' samples.

A few counts support this clonotype. V usage is TRBV6-5 and J usage is TRBJ1-4; 7 positions agree with TRBD1. Germline lookup yields CDR1 MNHEY and CDR2 SVGAGI. The CDR3 totals 14 residues. The J segment lost 8 bases and the V segment lost 4 bases, leaving 7 bases of the junction unmatched. The CDR3: CASSSEGAEEKLFF. The CDR3 DNA reads TGTGCCAGCAGTTCTGAGGGGGCAGAAGAAAAACTGTTTTTT.

This clonotype was counted between two and nine times. This sequence joins TRBV20-1 and TRBJ1-1; D unclear. Germline-derived CDR1 and CDR2 are DFQATT and SNEGSKA (reference sequence). The CDR3 consists of 14 residues. V was shortened by 3 bases and J by 0 bases, with 11 bases between the two germline ends. CDR3 loop: CSASDGNMNTEAFF. CDR3 nucleotides: TGCAGTGCTAGTGACGGGAACATGAACACTGAAGCTTTCTTT.

The chain employs TRBV7-2 and TRBJ2-1; D might be TRBD2 (5 bases). The CDR3 contains 15 residues. Trimming shortened V by 1 base and J by 3 bases, and 10 bases separated the two germline ends. CDR1 SGHTA and CDR2 FQGNSA come from the germline V gene. CDR3 loop: CASSLDPGGYNEQFF. The CDR3 DNA sequence: TGTGCCAGCAGCTTAGACCCAGGAGGCTACAATGAGCAGTTCTTC.

This clonotype was seen at least ten times. The rearrangement links TRBV20-1 to TRBJ2-7; the match to TRBD1 covers 9 bases. Germline lookup yields CDR1 DFQATT and CDR2 SNEGSKA (reference sequence). V dropped 6 bases and J dropped 2; count of bases not matched to a gene: 8. The CDR3 consists of 14 residues. CDR3 bases: TGCAGTGCCACTAGACAGGGGGGGACCTACGAGCAGTACTTC. The encoded protein is CSATRQGGTYEQYF.

This clonotype was counted ten times or more. The J gene is TRBJ1-4, the V gene TRBV28; no clear D gene. Germline CDR1 is MDHEN and CDR2 is SYDVKM. The CDR3 contains 15 residues. V lost 1 base, J lost 0 bases, and 6 bases lay in between. The CDR3 coding sequence is TGTGCCAGCAGTTTATTTGGGGCAACTAATGAAAAACTGTTTTTT. Encoded protein: CASSLFGATNEKLFF.

This clonotype was counted many times. The chain uses TRBV6-2 or TRBV6-3 and TRBJ2-7; 9 nucleotides align to TRBD2. Germline V CDR1 and CDR2: MNHEY, SVGEGT. J lost 2 bases, V lost 4 bases, and 3 bases had no gene match. The CDR3 loop spans 14 amino acids. This CDR3 is CASSLAGETYEQYF. CDR3 in DNA: TGTGCCAGCAGTTTAGCGGGAGAAACCTACGAGCAGTACTTC.

This clonotype has ten or more counts. The chain couples TRBV10-3 to TRBJ1-6; D uncertain. The V gene lost 2 bases and the J gene lost 3 bases, with 8 bases spanning the gap. This CDR3 has 15 residues. Germline assignment: CDR1 ENHRY and CDR2 SYGVKD. CDR3 sequence (DNA): TGTGCCATCAGTGAGGGACCGAGCTATAATTCACCCCTCCACTTT. It specifies CAISEGPSYNSPLHF.

In regard to this clonotype: Sequence at one end of the junction differs from germline and may be a read error. This sequence joins TRBV28 and TRBJ1-2; D is unclear. This CDR3 spans 13 amino acids. Germline V gene data show CDR1 as MDHEN and CDR2 as SYDVKM. The CDR3 reads CATTTTLNYGDTF. The CDR3 DNA sequence: TGTGCCACTACCACAACCCTTAACTATGGCGACACCTTC.

CDR3 loop: CASSVALAGPQETQYF. CDR3 in DNA: TGTGCCAGCAGCGTAGCACTAGCGGGGCCCCAAGAGACCCAGTACTTC. The genes are TRBV9 and TRBJ2-5; 10 bases match TRBD2. CDR1 SGDLS and CDR2 YYNGEE come from the germline V gene. Germline trimming cut 0 bases from V and 1 base from J; bases unmatched to any gene: 3. The CDR3 spans 16 residues.

This clonotype has just a few counts. The chain combines TRBV12-3 or TRBV12-4 with TRBJ2-5; tentatively, D is TRBD2 (6 bases). This CDR3 is 15 amino acids long. The germline V and J ends were trimmed by 5 bases and 2 bases, with 15 bases remaining between them. CDR3 amino acids: CASSGGRTGQETQYF. DNA for the CDR3: TGTGCCAGCAGTGGGGGGAGGACCGGACAAGAGACCCAGTACTTC.

This clonotype was seen repeatedly, ten times or more. The chain recombines TRBV10-3 with TRBJ2-1, with 9 bases lining up with TRBD1. The CDR3 is 16 residues long. Germline assignment: CDR1 ENHRY and CDR2 SYGVKD. After removal of 5 bases from V and 2 bases from J, the junction contained 7 bases not matched to a gene. This chain's CDR3 is CAISSRTGVTYNEQFF. In DNA, the CDR3 is TGTGCCATCAGTTCGCGGACAGGGGTCACCTACAATGAGCAGTTCTTC.

The J gene is TRBJ2-3, the V gene TRBV5-1; maybe TRBD1 (6 bases). The germline V and J ends were trimmed by 1 base and 1 base, with 7 bases remaining between them. CDR3 size: 14 residues. Germline V gene data show CDR1 as SGHRS and CDR2 as YFSETQ. In nucleotides, the CDR3 is TGCGCCAGCAGCTTGAGGACAGGCACAGATACGCAGTATTTT. Translating it yields CASSLRTGTDTQYF.

This clonotype came up many times. The chain is built from TRBV6-6 and TRBJ2-4; TRBD1 might be the D (6 bases). This CDR3 region has 13 residues. CDR1 is MNHNY, CDR2 SVGAGI, per germline (reference sequence). The CDR3 nucleotides read TGTGCAGCAGGGGTCGGGGCCAAAAACATTCAGTACTTC. The encoded protein is CAAGVGAKNIQYF.

V is TRBV29-1 and J is TRBJ1-2, with 7 bases identical to TRBD1. Germline V lookup: CDR1 SQVTM, CDR2 ANQGSEA. The V and J ends lost 4 bases and 4 bases, in that order; junction bases with no gene match: 9. The CDR3 contains 14 residues. The CDR3 region is CSVGGGSGGYGYTF. The CDR3 nucleotides read TGCAGCGTTGGGGGCGGGTCAGGGGGCTATGGCTACACCTTC.